This TCR beta chain appears in the sequencing data of a study of control samples from healthy donors and cancer patients. Sequencing was performed with immunoSEQ multiplex PCR; in TCRdb, only in-frame clones are kept and a portion is missing. The table lists 95,000 to 150,000 clones, around 86% of them singletons. V lost 5 bases and J 10 bases, leaving 13 bases between the germline ends. Germline loops: CDR1 SGHDT, CDR2 YYEEEE. This CDR3 region has 13 residues. The sample consisted of blood. The receptor comes from a man aged 35 to 55 in good health. This chain connects TRBV5-6 to TRBJ1-6, with D unclear. The CDR3 spells CASSFSGGSPLHF. CDR3 DNA: TGTGCCAGCAGTTTCTCGGGAGGCTCACCCCTCCACTTT.